This T cell receptor beta chain came from a study of radiation and T cells in renal cell carcinoma. General study points: Pretreatment tumor biopsies were lacking, so baseline clonotypes are unknown. From baseline, blood top tumor clonotypes peaked at 2 weeks post-radiation.

Repertoires were generated with immunoSEQ multiplex PCR, while TCRdb's copy carries only in-frame clones and drops some. The table records roughly 170,000 clones, about 87% of them present only once. The time point here: blood 4 weeks post-SBRT, at nephrectomy. The treatment was: 15 Gy SBRT to primary tumor, nephrectomy 4 weeks later. Nephrectomy followed 15 Gy stereotactic body radiation by 4 weeks. Clear cell pathology was present in this patient's renal cell carcinoma. Worth noting for this clone: Its antigen remains unidentified.

The CDR3 loop spans 17 amino acids. Germline V gene data show CDR1 as MGHRA and CDR2 as YSYEKL. V was cut by 2 bases and J by 7 bases, with 20 bases left in between. The receptor was derived from a woman aged 50 to 60 with renal cell carcinoma. This chain uses TRBV4-1 with TRBJ1-4, with TRBD1 as a possible D gene (5 bases). The specimen was blood, collected from a patient whose treatment included radiotherapy and nephrectomy. The CDR3 reads CASSQSLSPWGVEKLFF. DNA for the CDR3: TGCGCCAGCAGCCAAAGCCTTTCCCCGTGGGGGGTTGAAAAACTGTTTTTT.